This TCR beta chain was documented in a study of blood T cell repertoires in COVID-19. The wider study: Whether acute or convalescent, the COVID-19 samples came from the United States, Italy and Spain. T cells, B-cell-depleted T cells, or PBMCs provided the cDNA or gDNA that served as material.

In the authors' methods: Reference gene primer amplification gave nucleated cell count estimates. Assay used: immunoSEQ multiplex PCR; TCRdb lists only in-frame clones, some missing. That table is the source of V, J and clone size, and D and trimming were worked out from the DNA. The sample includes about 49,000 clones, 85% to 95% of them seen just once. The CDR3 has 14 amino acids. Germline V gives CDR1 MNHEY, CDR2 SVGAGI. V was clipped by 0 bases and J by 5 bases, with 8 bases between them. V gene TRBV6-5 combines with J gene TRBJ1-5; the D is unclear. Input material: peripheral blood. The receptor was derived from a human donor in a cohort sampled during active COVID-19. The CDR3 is CASSYSTGDQPQHF. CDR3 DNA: TGTGCCAGCAGTTACTCGACGGGAGATCAGCCCCAGCATTTT.